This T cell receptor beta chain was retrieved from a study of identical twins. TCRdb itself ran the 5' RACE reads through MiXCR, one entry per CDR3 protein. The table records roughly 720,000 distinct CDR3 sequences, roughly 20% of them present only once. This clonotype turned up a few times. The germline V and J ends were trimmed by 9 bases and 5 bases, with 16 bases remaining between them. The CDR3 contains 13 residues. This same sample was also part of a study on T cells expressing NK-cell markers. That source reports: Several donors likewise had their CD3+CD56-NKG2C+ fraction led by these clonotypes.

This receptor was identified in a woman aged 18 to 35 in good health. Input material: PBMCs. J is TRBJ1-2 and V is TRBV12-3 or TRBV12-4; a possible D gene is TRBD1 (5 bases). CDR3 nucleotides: TGTGCCAGTGGGGTAAGGGGAGATTATGGCTACACCTTC. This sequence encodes CASGVRGDYGYTF.